Detailed here is one TCR beta chain. The data belong to a study of blood T cell repertoires in COVID-19. As originally analysed: It was from reference gene primer amplification that nucleated cell counts were estimated. Profiled with immunoSEQ multiplex PCR; TCRdb holds only in-frame clones, not every one. V, J and clone size are taken as reported in that table, and D and trimming were inferred from the DNA itself. The profile shows under 250,000 clones, 75% to 85% of them singletons. The CDR3 spans 17 residues. CDR1 is MNHEY, CDR2 SVGEGT, per germline. The V segment lost 6 bases and the J segment 2 bases; nucleotides outside the gene matches: 12.

This sequence originates from a human donor in a cohort sampled during active COVID-19. The rearrangement uses TRBV6-2 or TRBV6-3 and TRBJ2-3, with 9 nucleotides matching TRBD2. The specimen sequenced was peripheral blood. CDR3 sequence reads: CASSSKATSGFTDTQYF. CDR3 nucleotides: TGTGCCAGCAGCTCTAAGGCGACTAGCGGTTTCACAGATACGCAGTATTTT.